The clone carrying this T cell receptor beta chain was detected only a few times. The antigen is not known. This record comes from a study of metastatic and nonmetastatic thyroid tumors. Study background: Both malignant and benign thyroid patients supplied peripheral blood and tumor or nodule tissue samples, across which the repertoires of these patients were then compared.

No patient received treatment before thyroid surgery. V gave up 5 bases and J gave up 0 bases, with 11 bases separating them. The CDR3 contains 16 residues. The germline CDR1 and CDR2 sequences are MNHNS and SASEGT. How the authors handled the data: CDR3 differences across clinicopathological groups were used to build a distant-metastasis classifier for papillary thyroid cancer. TCRdb used MiXCR to call clones anew from the PCR reads. The V and J calls were determined by TCRdb, not by the authors. The table records around 12,000 clones, around a quarter of them present only once. General study points: Compared with benign nodules, malignant thyroid tumors were reported to have significantly higher TCR beta diversity in both blood and tumor.

This receptor was identified in a female donor with papillary thyroid cancer or a benign thyroid nodule (not recorded which). Some clones in this sample may be carry-over from other donors' samples. Sequenced input: tumor tissue. The chain joins TRBV6-1 to TRBJ2-6, with D perhaps matching TRBD2 (5 bases). CDR3 protein: CASSKTGISGANVLTF. DNA of the CDR3: TGTGCCAGCAGTAAAACCGGGATCTCTGGGGCCAACGTCCTGACTTTC.